Listed below are T cell receptor beta chains from one sample, sequenced in a study of Ad26.COV2.S vaccination and SARS-CoV-2 variants. Repertoires were generated with immunoSEQ multiplex PCR, while TCRdb's copy carries only in-frame clones and drops some. The table shows 300,000 to 500,000 clones, with 70% to 90% occurring only once. This sample comprised peripheral blood, obtained in a trial of Ad26.COV2.S vaccine versus placebo. The source is a person aged 18-60 years who received the Ad26.COV2.S COVID-19 vaccine or a placebo. Both conserved end residues are part of each CDR3. The D gene is left open where the match is weak. Some rows mark clone size as missing; the rest say once, few, many or name a class of expanded clone.

v_call	j_call	d_call	clone_size	cdr3_nt	cdr3_aa
TRBV12-1	TRBJ2-1	NA	NA	TGTGCCAGCAGGCCTGGAAACCTCAGCCACTCCTACAATGAGCAGTTCTTC	CASRPGNLSHSYNEQFF
TRBV7-2	TRBJ2-1	NA	NA	TGTGCCAGCAGCGACCTTGGTGGGCAGTTCTTC	CASSDLGGQFF
TRBV10-3	TRBJ1-4	NA	NA	TGTGCCATCAGTCAGGGAGGACGTGAAAAACTGTTTTTT	CAISQGGREKLFF
TRBV6-2/TRBV6-3	TRBJ1-3	NA	NA	TGTGCCAGCAATTACGGGACAACTGGAAACACCATATATTTT	CASNYGTTGNTIYF
TRBV18	TRBJ2-7	NA	NA	TGTGCCAGCTCACCCTCGCCCCTCTACGAGCAGTACTTC	CASSPSPLYEQYF
TRBV5-4	TRBJ2-5	NA	NA	TGTGCCAGCAGCTTGGGAGCTCGAGGTCCCGGAGAGACCCAGTACTTC	CASSLGARGPGETQYF
TRBV11-2	TRBJ2-5	NA	NA	TGTGCCAGCAGCTTAGAAAGGGGAGAGACCCAGTACTTC	CASSLERGETQYF
TRBV3-1/TRBV3-2	TRBJ1-1	NA	once	TGTGCCAGCAGCCAAGAAGGCGCCGCATCTGAAGCTTTCTTT	CASSQEGAASEAFF
TRBV4-3	TRBJ1-2	TRBD1	few	TGCGCCAGCAGCCAAGATTGGGACAGCTATGGCTACACCTTC	CASSQDWDSYGYTF
TRBV5-4	TRBJ2-3	TRBD2	NA	TGTGCCAGCAGCTCAGGACTAGCGGGCCGTTACACAGATACGCAGTATTTT	CASSSGLAGRYTDTQYF
TRBV2	TRBJ1-1	NA	once	TGTGCCAGCAGTGGGGGGAAAGGGCCACGGGTTGGTTACGCGGACACTGAAGCTTTCTTT	CASSGGKGPRVGYADTEAFF
TRBV7-9	TRBJ1-1	TRBD1	NA	TGTGCCAGCAGCTTAGCACGGGACAGCACTGAAGCTTTCTTT	CASSLARDSTEAFF
TRBV5-1	TRBJ2-7	NA	NA	TGCGCCAGCAGCTCAAGCGGACTCTCCTACGAGCAGTACTTC	CASSSSGLSYEQYF
TRBV19	TRBJ2-4	NA	NA	TGTGCCAGTACCTATAGTGGGGAGATCCAAGCCAAAAACATTCAGTACTTC	CASTYSGEIQAKNIQYF
TRBV6-5	TRBJ2-7	TRBD1	NA	TGTGCCACAAAACTTCGGGACAGGTCATACGAGCAGTACTTC	CATKLRDRSYEQYF
TRBV7-9	TRBJ2-7	TRBD1	NA	TGTGCCAGCAGACCCTCGACAGGGATCGAGCAGTACTTC	CASRPSTGIEQYF
TRBV9	TRBJ1-3	NA	NA	TGTGCCAGCAGCGTAGCTACAGCTGGCGGCGTGGGGAACACCATATATTTT	CASSVATAGGVGNTIYF
TRBV5-4	TRBJ1-6	TRBD1	once	TGTGCCAGCAGCTTCTTGACAGGGGGCAGAATTTCACCCCTCCACTTT	CASSFLTGGRISPLHF
TRBV9	TRBJ1-1	TRBD1	once	TGTGCCAGCAGCATCTCGACAGGGGTAAACACTGAAGCTTTCTTT	CASSISTGVNTEAFF
TRBV14	TRBJ2-3	NA	NA	TGTGCCAGCAGCCTGGGAACAGGGTATACGCAGTATTTT	CASSLGTGYTQYF
TRBV30	TRBJ1-1	NA	NA	TGTGCCTGGAGCCCAGGCCCAGTGGGCACTGAAGCTTTCTTT	CAWSPGPVGTEAFF
TRBV29-1	TRBJ2-3	TRBD2	NA	TGCAGCGGGGAAACTAGCGGGGGAACAGATACGCAGTATTTT	CSGETSGGTDTQYF
TRBV18	TRBJ2-3	NA	NA	TGTGCCAGCTCACCGGGGTGGGGCACAGATACGCAGTATTTT	CASSPGWGTDTQYF
TRBV18	TRBJ1-1	NA	NA	TGTGCCAGCTCACCCGGGAGGTCGGACACTGAAGCTTTCTTT	CASSPGRSDTEAFF
TRBV18	TRBJ1-1	NA	NA	TGTGCCAGCTCACTCCTCGATGGCGAAGCTTTCTTT	CASSLLDGEAFF
TRBV2	TRBJ2-1	TRBD2	NA	TGTGCCAGCAGTGCTACTAGCGGGGGCAATGAGCAGTTCTTC	CASSATSGGNEQFF
TRBV11-2	TRBJ2-3	TRBD1	once	TGTGCCAGCAGCTTAGCCCTGGGACAGGGGAATACGCAGTATTTT	CASSLALGQGNTQYF
TRBV2	TRBJ2-2	NA	once	TGTGCCAGCAGTGATCCGATCATCAACACCGGGGAGCTGTTTTTT	CASSDPIINTGELFF
TRBV30	TRBJ1-1	NA	NA	TGTGCCTGGAGTATAGGCACTAAAACTGAAGCTTTCTTT	CAWSIGTKTEAFF
TRBV2	TRBJ2-5	NA	NA	TGTGCCAGCAGTGACGGATCCCAAGAGACCCAGTACTTC	CASSDGSQETQYF
TRBV11-2	TRBJ2-3	NA	NA	TGTGCCAGCAGCTTAGAGTTATACACAGATACGCAGTATTTT	CASSLELYTDTQYF
TRBV7-9	TRBJ1-1	NA	once	TGTGCCAGCAGCGGGGGCGGCGAGAACACTGAAGCTTTCTTT	CASSGGGENTEAFF
TRBV20-1	TRBJ1-5	NA	NA	TGCAGTGCTAGTCAAGAGCCGGGACAGCCCCAGCATTTT	CSASQEPGQPQHF
TRBV29-1	TRBJ1-1	TRBD1	NA	TGCAGCGTCCACAGGGGGAGGGCCACTGAAGCTTTCTTT	CSVHRGRATEAFF
TRBV6-6	TRBJ1-1	NA	NA	TGTGCCATCCAAGGGAAGAACACTGAAGCTTTCTTT	CAIQGKNTEAFF
TRBV10-3	TRBJ1-5	NA	NA	TGTGCCATCAGTGAGTCGTCAGGGGAAAGCAGCAATCAGCCCCAGCATTTT	CAISESSGESSNQPQHF
TRBV6-6	TRBJ1-4	NA	NA	TGTGCCAGCAGTCGAGATTGGGTGAGGGTAACTAATGAAAAACTGTTTTTT	CASSRDWVRVTNEKLFF
TRBV7-2	TRBJ2-7	TRBD2	NA	TGTGCCAGCAGCACTAGGACTAGCGGAAACTACGAGCAGTACTTC	CASSTRTSGNYEQYF
TRBV15	TRBJ2-5	NA	once	TGTGCCACCAGCAGAGCGTTGAGGGACCGAGAGACCCAGTACTTC	CATSRALRDRETQYF
TRBV3-1/TRBV3-2	TRBJ2-3	TRBD2	once	TGTGCCAGCAGCCAAGTTCCGACTAGCGGGGGCTTTCGAGATACGCAGTATTTT	CASSQVPTSGGFRDTQYF
TRBV2	TRBJ2-3	NA	NA	TGTGCCAGCAGTGAGGCAGATACGCAGTATTTT	CASSEADTQYF
TRBV4-1	TRBJ1-5	TRBD1	NA	TGCGCCAGCAGCCAAGAAGGTCTAGCAGGGGGGGGTCAGCCCCAGCATTTT	CASSQEGLAGGGQPQHF
TRBV6-5	TRBJ1-6	NA	once	TGTGCCAGCAGTTACTCACGGGGGTCACCCCTCCACTTT	CASSYSRGSPLHF